Each of the 30 T cell receptor beta chains below was sequenced from the same sample in a study of shared clonotypes between healthy human individuals. Only CD45RO-negative cells positively selected for CCR7 counted as naive CD8 cells, so terminally differentiated effector memory CD45RA+ cells were excluded. The data were produced by immunoSEQ multiplex PCR, yet TCRdb's version contains in-frame clones alone and is incomplete. Of hundreds of thousands of clones in the sample, 90% to 95% were seen once. Material: naive CD8+ T cells sorted from blood. The receptors here all came from a man aged 25-45 years in good health.

The V gene is TRBV11-2, the J gene TRBJ2-7; D not certain. Germline assignment: CDR1 SGHAT and CDR2 FQNNGV. The CDR3 sequence is 12 residues long. Trimming stripped 3 bases from V and 1 base from J, with 4 bases between. The CDR3 loop reads CASSFISYEQYF. CDR3 in DNA: TGTGCCAGCAGCTTCATATCCTACGAGCAGTACTTC.

This chain links TRBV7-8 with TRBJ1-5, with D hard to call. Germline V gives CDR1 SGHVS, CDR2 FQNEAQ. V lost 1 base, J lost 3 bases, and 10 bases lay in between. CDR3 length equals 15 residues. The CDR3 region is CASSLDGSINQPQHF. CDR3 DNA sequence: TGTGCCAGCAGCTTAGACGGCAGTATCAATCAGCCCCAGCATTTT.

This chain links TRBV27 with TRBJ2-7; TRBD2 is a possible D gene (5 bases). This CDR3 has 14 amino acids. The V end was cut by 7 bases, the J end by 5 bases, with 18 bases between. Looked up from germline, CDR1 is MNHEY and CDR2 is SMNVEV (reference sequence). CDR3 residues: CASTQLEMIHEQYF. CDR3 in DNA: TGTGCCAGCACCCAACTAGAAATGATCCACGAGCAGTACTTC.

The chain employs TRBV6-5 and TRBJ2-3; TRBD2 matches 9 bases. Per germline, CDR1 MNHEY and CDR2 SVGAGI. CDR3 length equals 15 residues. V dropped 2 bases and J dropped 4; count of bases not matched to a gene: 4. The CDR3 spells CASSYAGGTPDTQYF. Here the CDR3 DNA reads TGTGCCAGCAGTTACGCGGGAGGGACCCCAGATACGCAGTATTTT.

The chain has TRBV11-2 and TRBJ2-7; D may correspond to TRBD1 or TRBD2 (5 bases each). This CDR3 comprises 12 residues. The germline gives CDR1 SGHAT, CDR2 FQNNGV. With 5 bases removed from V and 6 bases from J, the gap between germline ends came to 11 bases. As DNA, the CDR3 is TGTGCCAGCAGCCAAGGGACGGGCGAGCAGTACTTC. This encodes CASSQGTGEQYF.

This chain connects TRBV6-6 to TRBJ2-7; D remains ambiguous. Germline-derived CDR1 and CDR2 are MNHNY and SVGAGI (reference sequence). The CDR3 covers 12 residues. Trimming took off 7 bases at V and 6 bases at J, with 13 bases between the two ends. The CDR3 bases are TGTGCCAGCACCACGGGTGGCAGCGAGCAGTACTTC. It specifies CASTTGGSEQYF.

The chain joins TRBV13 to TRBJ1-2; 7 bases match TRBD1. Germline assignment: CDR1 PRHDT and CDR2 FYEKMQ (reference sequence). V dropped 10 bases and J dropped 7; count of bases not matched to a gene: 12. The CDR3 sequence is 13 residues long. The CDR3 DNA is TGTGCCACCTCCACCCAGGGGGGTGGTGGCTACACCTTC. As protein: CATSTQGGGGYTF. Complete variable domain (other parts from reference TRBV13 and TRBJ1-2): AAGVIQSPRHLIKEKRETATLKCYPIPRHDTVYWYQQGPGQDPQFLISFYEKMQSDKGSIPDRFSAQQFSDYHSELNMSSLELGDSALYFCATSTQGGGGYTFGSGTRLTVV.

CDR3 coding DNA: TGTGCCAGCGGCCCCCACAGTGAGCAGTTCTTC. It is translated as CASGPHSEQFF. The rearrangement links TRBV5-4 to TRBJ2-1; D remains ambiguous. Trimming shortened V by 7 bases and J by 9 bases, and 11 bases separated the two germline ends. Germline V gives CDR1 SGHNT, CDR2 YYREEE (reference sequence). This CDR3 contains 11 residues.

This clone was detected once. The rearrangement uses TRBV28 and TRBJ2-5; 12 bases are shared with TRBD1. V shed 6 bases, J shed 5 bases, and the junction held 13 bases outside the gene matches. Germline V gene data show CDR1 as MDHEN and CDR2 as SYDVKM. The CDR3 spans 17 residues. The CDR3 coding sequence is TGTGCCAGCAGACTTTTTCCGGGACAGGGGGCCGGGGAGACCCAGTACTTC. Translated, it gives CASRLFPGQGAGETQYF.

The J gene is TRBJ2-1, the V gene TRBV29-1; 9 bases agree with TRBD1. This CDR3 is 16 amino acids long. Per the germline V gene, CDR1 is SQVTM and CDR2 is ANQGSEA. Trimming removed 1 base from V and 8 bases from J; junction bases left unmatched: 12. This CDR3 reads CSVEGKGDRVYDEQFF. Here the CDR3 DNA reads TGCAGCGTTGAAGGGAAAGGGGACAGGGTATACGATGAGCAGTTCTTC.

CDR3 DNA sequence: TGTGCCAGCATATCCGGGACTAGCGTTAACGAGCAGTACTTC. The encoded protein is CASISGTSVNEQYF. This sequence joins TRBV25-1 and TRBJ2-7; 10 nucleotides match TRBD2. V lost 7 bases to trimming and J lost 5 bases; unmatched junction nucleotides: 8. Germline V gives CDR1 MGHDK, CDR2 SYGVNS. CDR3 length: 14 residues.

V usage is TRBV27 and J usage is TRBJ1-5; D unresolved. V shed 0 bases and J shed 0 bases, with 6 bases lying between them. Looked up from germline, CDR1 is MNHEY and CDR2 is SMNVEV (reference sequence). The CDR3 is made up of 15 amino acids. The CDR3 region is CASSLSSYSNQPQHF. The CDR3 DNA reads TGTGCCAGCAGTTTATCCAGTTATAGCAATCAGCCCCAGCATTTT.

The genes are TRBV19 and TRBJ2-7; D not resolved. This CDR3 region has 14 residues. Germline CDR1 reads LNHDA; CDR2 reads SQIVND (reference sequence). The ends were cut back, 5 bases at V and 7 bases at J, with 18 bases in the middle. The CDR3 region has the DNA TGTGCCAGTAGTCAGTCAGGATTGGGCGAGGAGCAGTACTTC. It is translated as CASSQSGLGEEQYF.

The rearrangement joins TRBV29-1 to TRBJ2-7; D not resolved. Germline assignment: CDR1 SQVTM and CDR2 ANQGSEA. The germline V and J ends were trimmed by 6 bases and 2 bases, with 8 bases remaining between them. This CDR3 is 11 amino acids long. The DNA for the CDR3 is TGCAGCGTCGACACAACCTACGAGCAGTACTTC. Translated, it gives CSVDTTYEQYF.

This chain joins TRBV7-8 and TRBJ2-7, with no clear D. The CDR3 loop spans 11 amino acids. V was trimmed by 6 bases and J by 4 bases, leaving 7 bases between them. Germline loops: CDR1 SGHVS, CDR2 FQNEAQ. The CDR3 region has the DNA TGTGCCAGCAGTCCAACGTACGAGCAGTACTTC. Translation gives CASSPTYEQYF.

The CDR3 DNA follows: TGTGCCAGTAGTATGGGGGGGACCTACTATGGCTACACCTTC. This codes for CASSMGGTYYGYTF. This chain links TRBV19 with TRBJ1-2, with D maybe TRBD1 (5 bases). The CDR3 is 14 amino acids. CDR1 and CDR2 (germline): LNHDA, SQIVND (reference sequence). The ends were cut back, 3 bases at V and 3 bases at J, with 11 bases in the middle.

This clone is a singleton in its sample. J is TRBJ1-1 and V is TRBV27; D ambiguous. CDR1 and CDR2 (germline): MNHEY, SMNVEV (reference sequence). Trimming removed 2 bases from V and 5 bases from J, with 15 bases in between. The CDR3 covers 15 residues. The CDR3: CASSLIYRRGTEAFF. For the CDR3, the DNA is TGTGCCAGCAGTTTAATCTACCGACGAGGGACTGAAGCTTTCTTT.

J is TRBJ2-7 and V is TRBV9, with 8 bases identical to TRBD2. Germline V gives CDR1 SGDLS, CDR2 YYNGEE. This CDR3 contains 15 residues. The trim removed 0 bases at V and 3 bases at J, leaving 5 bases unmatched. CDR3 sequence: CASSVAAGVNYEQYF. The CDR3 region has the DNA TGTGCCAGCAGCGTAGCAGCGGGAGTAAACTACGAGCAGTACTTC.

The chain is built from TRBV5-1 and TRBJ1-5, with D tentatively TRBD1 (6 bases). Per the germline V gene, CDR1 is SGHRS and CDR2 is YFSETQ. This CDR3 has 14 residues. V was clipped by 4 bases and J by 4 bases, with 12 bases between them. CDR3 residues: CASSPGGANQPQHF. The CDR3 coding sequence is TGCGCCAGCAGCCCTGGGGGCGCGAATCAGCCCCAGCATTTT. Full variable domain (remainder filled in from reference TRBV5-1 and TRBJ1-5): KAGVTQTPRYLIKTRGQQVTLSCSPISGHRSVSWYQQTPGQGLQFLFEYFSETQRNKGNFPGRFSGRQFSNSRSEMNVSTLELGDSALYLCASSPGGANQPQHFGDGTRLSIL.

The rearrangement links TRBV4-1 to TRBJ2-1; D unresolved. The CDR3 extends over 13 amino acids. Trimming shortened V by 5 bases and J by 1 base, and 6 bases separated the two germline ends. Germline V CDR1 and CDR2: MGHRA, YSYEKL. CDR3 bases: TGCGCCAGCAGCAGTGATTCCTACAATGAGCAGTTCTTC. Translated, it gives CASSSDSYNEQFF.

This rearrangement joins TRBV11-3 to TRBJ2-7; possible D gene TRBD1, 5 bases. The CDR3 length is 14 residues. Germline V gives CDR1 SGHNT, CDR2 YENEEA. Trimming pared 1 base from V and 2 bases from J, leaving 9 bases between. This chain's CDR3 is CASSLAGAPYEQYF. CDR3 sequence (DNA): TGTGCCAGCAGCTTAGCTGGGGCCCCCTACGAGCAGTACTTC.

This rearrangement joins TRBV7-9 to TRBJ2-3; D may correspond to TRBD1 or TRBD2 (5 bases each). V lost 2 bases, J lost 0 bases, and 15 bases lay in between. The CDR3 runs to 17 residues. Germline-derived CDR1 and CDR2 are SEHNR and FQNEAQ (reference sequence). The CDR3 region has the DNA TGTGCCAGCAGCTTACGGGGCGGCGTAGCTAGCACAGATACGCAGTATTTT. Translating gives CASSLRGGVASTDTQYF.

The V gene is TRBV4-3, the J gene TRBJ2-1, with 11 bases fitting TRBD2. J gave up 9 bases and V 1 base, and 11 bases lay outside the gene matches. Germline V gene sequence: CDR1 LGHNA, CDR2 YSLEER. There are 17 residues in the CDR3. Here the CDR3 reads CASSQGGVAGGPLEQFF. As DNA, the CDR3 is TGCGCCAGCAGCCAAGGGGGCGTAGCGGGAGGGCCGCTTGAGCAGTTCTTC.

The J gene is TRBJ2-3, the V gene TRBV7-9; perhaps TRBD2 as D (5 bases). CDR1 SEHNR and CDR2 FQNEAQ come from the germline V gene (reference sequence). This CDR3 is built from 14 residues. Trimming stripped 1 base from V and 6 bases from J, with 11 bases between. CDR3 nucleotide sequence: TGTGCCAGCAGCTTAGATTGGGAGCGGGATACGCAGTATTTT. It yields the protein CASSLDWERDTQYF.

This clone showed up just once. For the CDR3, the DNA is TGTGCCAGCAGCTTAGGAACCGACTCCTACGAGCAGTACTTC. Translation: CASSLGTDSYEQYF. The V call is TRBV7-2, the J call TRBJ2-7; unclear D gene. The length of the CDR3 is 14 residues. The V end was cut by 1 base, the J end by 0 bases, with 7 bases between. Germline CDR1 SGHTA, CDR2 FQGNSA.

The sample holds one count of this clone. The chain employs TRBV27 and TRBJ1-4; D gene ambiguous. The CDR3 contains 16 residues. Germline V CDR1 and CDR2: MNHEY, SMNVEV (reference sequence). The V end lost 1 base, the J end lost 7 bases, and 16 bases lay between the germline ends. The CDR3: CASSLLGFSGPEKLFF. Written as DNA, the CDR3 is TGTGCCAGCAGTTTATTAGGGTTCTCTGGCCCTGAAAAACTGTTTTTT.

V is TRBV6-1 and J is TRBJ2-5; D is tentatively TRBD1 or TRBD2 (6 bases each). Germline V lookup: CDR1 MNHNS, CDR2 SASEGT. The V gene lost 11 bases and the J gene lost 5 bases, with 21 bases spanning the gap. This CDR3 spans 14 amino acids. The CDR3 here is CAPRGGTIQETQYF. The CDR3 DNA reads TGTGCCCCCAGGGGCGGGACCATCCAGGAGACCCAGTACTTC.

The chain carries TRBV25-1 and TRBJ2-3; D perhaps matches TRBD1 (5 bases). Germline CDR1 is MGHDK and CDR2 is SYGVNS. The CDR3 spans 13 residues. Between the trimmed V and J ends, which lost 4 bases and 4 bases, there was a span of 9 bases. The CDR3 DNA follows: TGTGCCAGCAGTGGAGCAGGGTCAGATACGCAGTATTTT. Translated, it gives CASSGAGSDTQYF.

This clone was counted a single time. The same CDR3 can be traced to other DNA sequences in this sample. V and J are TRBV5-1 and TRBJ2-7; 9 bases align to TRBD1. The CDR3 has 14 amino acids. The ends lost 4 bases at V and 1 base at J; junction bases unmatched: 3. Germline CDR1 and CDR2: SGHRS and YFSETQ. The CDR3 coding sequence is TGCGCCAGCAGCCCCGGGACAGGGTCCTACGAGCAGTACTTC. As protein: CASSPGTGSYEQYF.

V is TRBV5-5 and J is TRBJ2-7, with D perhaps TRBD2 (6 bases). Trimming removed 1 base at V and 3 bases at J, with 14 bases between. The CDR3 runs 15 residues. Germline CDR1 SGHKS, CDR2 YYEKEE (reference sequence). The CDR3, as DNA: TGTGCCAGCAGCTTGAATACGGGAGAATTCTACGAGCAGTACTTC. It codes for CASSLNTGEFYEQYF.